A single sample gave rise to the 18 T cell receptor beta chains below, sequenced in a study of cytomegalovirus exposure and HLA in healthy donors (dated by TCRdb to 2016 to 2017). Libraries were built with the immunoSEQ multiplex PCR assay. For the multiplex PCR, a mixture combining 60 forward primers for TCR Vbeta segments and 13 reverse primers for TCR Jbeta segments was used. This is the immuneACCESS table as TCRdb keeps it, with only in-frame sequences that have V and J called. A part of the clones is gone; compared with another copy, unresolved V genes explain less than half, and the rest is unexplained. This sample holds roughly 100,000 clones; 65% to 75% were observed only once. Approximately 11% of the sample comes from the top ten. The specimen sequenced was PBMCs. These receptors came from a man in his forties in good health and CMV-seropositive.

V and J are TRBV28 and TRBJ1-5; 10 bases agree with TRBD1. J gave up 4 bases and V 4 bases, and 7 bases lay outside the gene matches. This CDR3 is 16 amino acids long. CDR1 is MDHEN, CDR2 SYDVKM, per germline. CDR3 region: CASSSRDRGANQPQHF. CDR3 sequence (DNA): TGTGCCAGCAGTTCCCGGGACAGGGGAGCAAATCAGCCCCAGCATTTT.

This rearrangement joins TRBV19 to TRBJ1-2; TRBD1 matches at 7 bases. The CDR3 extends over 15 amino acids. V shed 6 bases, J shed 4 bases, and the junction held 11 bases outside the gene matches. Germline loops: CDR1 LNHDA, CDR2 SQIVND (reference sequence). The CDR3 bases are TGTGCCAGTAGCCTCACAGGGGATATATTCTATGGCTACACCTTC. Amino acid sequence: CASSLTGDIFYGYTF.

Here the CDR3 reads CASSLARTDYEQYV. The CDR3, as DNA: TGTGCCAGCAGCTTAGCTCGGACTGACTACGAGCAGTACGTC. The genes are TRBV7-9 and TRBJ2-7; tentatively, D is TRBD2 (5 bases). This CDR3 has 14 amino acids. Germline assignment: CDR1 SEHNR and CDR2 FQNEAQ (reference sequence). V was clipped by 0 bases and J by 3 bases, with 9 bases between them.

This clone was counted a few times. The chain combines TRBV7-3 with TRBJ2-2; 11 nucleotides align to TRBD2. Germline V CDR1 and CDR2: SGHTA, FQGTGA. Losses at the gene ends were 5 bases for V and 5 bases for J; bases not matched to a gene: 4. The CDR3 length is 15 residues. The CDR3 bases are TGTGCCAGCAGCCCAACTAGCGGGAGTACCGGGGAGCTGTTTTTT. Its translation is CASSPTSGSTGELFF.

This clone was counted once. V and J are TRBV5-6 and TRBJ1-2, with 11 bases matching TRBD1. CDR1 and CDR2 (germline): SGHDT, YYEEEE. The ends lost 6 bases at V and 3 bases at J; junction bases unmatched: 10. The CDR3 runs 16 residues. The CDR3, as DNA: TGTGCCAGCACCGATCCGGGACAGGGGGGCCACTATGGCTACACCTTC. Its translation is CASTDPGQGGHYGYTF.

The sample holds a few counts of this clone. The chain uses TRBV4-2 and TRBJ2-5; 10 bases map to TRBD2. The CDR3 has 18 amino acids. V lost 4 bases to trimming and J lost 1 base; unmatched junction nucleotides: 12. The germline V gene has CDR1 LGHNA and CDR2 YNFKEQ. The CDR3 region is CASSPGMVLAGLQETQYF. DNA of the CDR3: TGTGCCAGCAGCCCCGGAATGGTACTAGCGGGGCTCCAAGAGACCCAGTACTTC.

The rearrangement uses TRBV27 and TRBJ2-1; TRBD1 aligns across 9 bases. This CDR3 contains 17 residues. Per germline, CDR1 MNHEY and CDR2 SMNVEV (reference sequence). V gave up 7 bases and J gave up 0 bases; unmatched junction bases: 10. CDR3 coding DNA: TGTGCCAGCAATCCAAACGCGGGACAGGGCTCCTACAATGAGCAGTTCTTC. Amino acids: CASNPNAGQGSYNEQFF.

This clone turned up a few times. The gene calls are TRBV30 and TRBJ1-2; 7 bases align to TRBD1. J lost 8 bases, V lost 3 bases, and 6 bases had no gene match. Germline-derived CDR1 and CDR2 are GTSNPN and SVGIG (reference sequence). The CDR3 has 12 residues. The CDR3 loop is CAWRGGKGGYTF. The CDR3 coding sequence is TGTGCCTGGAGAGGGGGCAAGGGGGGCTACACCTTC.

CDR3 in amino acids: CASSDSGLVSDTQYF. In DNA form, the CDR3 reads TGTGCCAGCAGTGACTCGGGGCTAGTCTCAGATACGCAGTATTTT. The V and J genes are TRBV6-4 and TRBJ2-3, with D possibly TRBD1 on 5 matching bases. V was pared by 0 bases and J by 4 bases, with 11 bases between. CDR1 MRHNA and CDR2 SNTAGT come from the germline V gene. This CDR3 is built from 15 residues.

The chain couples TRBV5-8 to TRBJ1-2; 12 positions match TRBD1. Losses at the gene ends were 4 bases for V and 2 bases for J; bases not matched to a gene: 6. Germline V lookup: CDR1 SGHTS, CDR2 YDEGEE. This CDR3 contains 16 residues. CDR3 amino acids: CASSLGTGGTNYGYTF. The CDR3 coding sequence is TGTGCCAGCAGCCTCGGGACAGGGGGCACCAACTATGGCTACACCTTC.

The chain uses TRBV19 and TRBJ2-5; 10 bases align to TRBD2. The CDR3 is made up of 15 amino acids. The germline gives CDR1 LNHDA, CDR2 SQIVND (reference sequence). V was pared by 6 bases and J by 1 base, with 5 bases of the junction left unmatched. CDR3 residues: CASRSSGSLQETQYF. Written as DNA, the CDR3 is TGTGCCAGTAGGTCTAGCGGGAGCCTCCAAGAGACCCAGTACTTC.

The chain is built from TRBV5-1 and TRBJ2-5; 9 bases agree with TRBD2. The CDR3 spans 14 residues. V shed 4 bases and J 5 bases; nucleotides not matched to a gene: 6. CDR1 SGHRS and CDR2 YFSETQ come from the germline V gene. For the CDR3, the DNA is TGCGCCAGCAGCAAGGGGACTAGCAGGGAGACCCAGTACTTC. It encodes CASSKGTSRETQYF.

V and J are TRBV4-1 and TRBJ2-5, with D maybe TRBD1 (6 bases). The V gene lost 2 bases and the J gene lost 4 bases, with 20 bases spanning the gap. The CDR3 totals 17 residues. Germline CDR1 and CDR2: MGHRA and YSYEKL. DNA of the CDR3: TGCGCCAGCAGCCAACGGAGCAGGGGAGCTTCGGTAGAGACCCAGTACTTC. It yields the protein CASSQRSRGASVETQYF.

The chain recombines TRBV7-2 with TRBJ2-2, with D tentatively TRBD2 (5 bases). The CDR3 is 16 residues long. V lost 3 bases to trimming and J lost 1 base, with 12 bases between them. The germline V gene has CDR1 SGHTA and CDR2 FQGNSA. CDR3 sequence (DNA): TGTGCCAGCAGCTTCGACGGCGCGGGGAACACCGGGGAGCTGTTTTTT. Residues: CASSFDGAGNTGELFF.

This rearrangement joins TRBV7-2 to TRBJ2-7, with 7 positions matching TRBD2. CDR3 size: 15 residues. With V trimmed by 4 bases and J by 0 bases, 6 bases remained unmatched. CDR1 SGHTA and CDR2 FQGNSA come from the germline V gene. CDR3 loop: CASSYLSGNSYEQYF. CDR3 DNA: TGTGCCAGCAGCTACCTAAGCGGGAACTCCTACGAGCAGTACTTC.

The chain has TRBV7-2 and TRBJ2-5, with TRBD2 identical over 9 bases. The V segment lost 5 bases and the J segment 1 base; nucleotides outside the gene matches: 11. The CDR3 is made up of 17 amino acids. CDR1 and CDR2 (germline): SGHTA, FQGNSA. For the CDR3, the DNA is TGTGCCAGCAGCCCCCTGGTAGCGGGAGCTCTCCAAGAGACCCAGTACTTC. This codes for CASSPLVAGALQETQYF.

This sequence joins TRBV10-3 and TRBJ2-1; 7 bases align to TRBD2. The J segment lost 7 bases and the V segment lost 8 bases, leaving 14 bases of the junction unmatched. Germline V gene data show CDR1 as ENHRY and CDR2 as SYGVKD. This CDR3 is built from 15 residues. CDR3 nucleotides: TGTGCCATCCGGGGACCGGGACTATTAGGGAATGAGCAGTTCTTC. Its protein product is CAIRGPGLLGNEQFF.

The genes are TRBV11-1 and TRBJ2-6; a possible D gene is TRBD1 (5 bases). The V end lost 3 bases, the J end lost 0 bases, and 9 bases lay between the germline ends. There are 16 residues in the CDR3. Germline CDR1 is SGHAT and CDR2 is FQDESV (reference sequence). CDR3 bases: TGTGCCAGCAGCTTGACAGCAGGCTCTGGGGCCAACGTCCTGACTTTC. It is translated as CASSLTAGSGANVLTF.